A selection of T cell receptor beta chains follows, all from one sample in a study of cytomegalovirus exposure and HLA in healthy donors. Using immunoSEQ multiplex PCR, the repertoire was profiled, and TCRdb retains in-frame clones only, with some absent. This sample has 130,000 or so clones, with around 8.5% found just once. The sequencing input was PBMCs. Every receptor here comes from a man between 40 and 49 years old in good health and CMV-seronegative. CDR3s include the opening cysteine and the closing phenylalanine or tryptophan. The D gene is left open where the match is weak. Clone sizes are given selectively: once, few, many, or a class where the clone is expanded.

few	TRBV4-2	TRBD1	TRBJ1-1	CASSQALGQGNTEALF	TGTGCCAGCAGCCAAGCCCTGGGACAGGGAAACACTGAAGCTCTCTTT
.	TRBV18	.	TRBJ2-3	CASSRGGHTDTQYF	TGTGCCAGCTCACGAGGAGGTCACACAGATACGCAGTATTTT
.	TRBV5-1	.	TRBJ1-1	CASSAGFTEAFF	TGCGCCAGCAGCGCAGGTTTTACTGAAGCTTTCTTT
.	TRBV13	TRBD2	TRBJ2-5	CASSSGLDQETQYF	TGTGCCAGCAGCTCAGGACTAGACCAAGAGACCCAGTACTTC
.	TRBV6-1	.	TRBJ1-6	CASSEFQGPLHF	TGTGCCAGCAGTGAATTCCAGGGCCCCCTCCACTTT
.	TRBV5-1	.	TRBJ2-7	CASSFSPPDYEQYF	TGCGCCAGCAGCTTCAGTCCACCCGACTACGAGCAGTACTTC
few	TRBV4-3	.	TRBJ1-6	CASSQGRSPLHF	TGCGCCAGCAGCCAAGGTCGTTCACCCCTCCACTTT
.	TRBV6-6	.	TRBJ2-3	CASSYEGSPSPF	TGTGCCAGCAGTTACGAGGGTTCCCCATCTCCTTTT
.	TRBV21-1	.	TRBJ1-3	CASTLLRVYSGNTIYF	TGTGCCAGCACCCTACTCAGGGTTTATAGTGGAAACACCATATATTTT
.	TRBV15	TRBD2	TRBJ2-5	CATSTSRGVETQYF	TGTGCCACCAGCACCTCTCGGGGGGTCGAGACCCAGTACTTC
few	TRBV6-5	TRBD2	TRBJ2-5	CASSYRLAGGETQYF	TGTGCCAGCAGTTACAGACTAGCGGGAGGGGAGACCCAGTACTTC
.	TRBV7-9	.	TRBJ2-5	CASTSRDIGETQYF	TGTGCCAGCACTTCCAGGGATATCGGGGAGACCCAGTACTTC
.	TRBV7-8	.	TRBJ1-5	CASSHGLQDQPQHF	TGTGCCAGCAGCCACGGACTACAAGATCAGCCCCAGCATTTT
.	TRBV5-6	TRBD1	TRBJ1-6	CASSSQGSNSPLHF	TGTGCCAGCAGCTCACAGGGGTCCAATTCACCCCTCCACTTT
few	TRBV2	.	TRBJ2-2	CASSPGTGLSGELFF	TGTGCCAGCAGTCCCGGTACGGGATTGTCCGGGGAGCTGTTTTTT
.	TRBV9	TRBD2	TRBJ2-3	CASSVIPGQGLAGGHTDTQYF	TGTGCCAGCAGCGTAATCCCAGGGCAGGGACTAGCGGGGGGACACACAGATACGCAGTATTTT
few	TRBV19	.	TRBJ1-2	CASGPRRVNYGYTF	TGTGCCAGTGGTCCCAGACGGGTTAACTATGGCTACACCTTC
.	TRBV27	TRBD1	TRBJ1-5	CAGSGDRGRQPQHF	TGTGCCGGCAGTGGAGACAGGGGTAGGCAGCCCCAGCATTTT
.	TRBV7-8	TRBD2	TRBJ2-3	CASSPRARGGTDTQYF	TGTGCCAGCAGCCCCCGGGCCCGCGGGGGTACAGATACGCAGTATTTT
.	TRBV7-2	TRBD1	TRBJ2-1	CASSSRTGSDEQFF	TGTGCCAGCAGCTCCCGGACAGGGTCGGATGAGCAGTTCTTC
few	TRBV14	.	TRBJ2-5	CASSQSRETQYF	TGTGCCAGCAGCCAATCACGGGAGACCCAGTACTTC
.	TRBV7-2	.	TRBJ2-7	CASSLGPRGEAYEQYF	TGTGCCAGCAGCTTAGGTCCCAGGGGAGAAGCCTACGAGCAGTACTTC
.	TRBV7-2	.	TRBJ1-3	CASSAGLVSGNTIYF	TGTGCCAGCAGCGCAGGACTAGTCTCTGGAAACACCATATATTTT
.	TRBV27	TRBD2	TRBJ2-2	CATKPTSGGFGELFF	TGTGCCACCAAGCCGACTAGCGGAGGATTCGGGGAGCTGTTTTTT
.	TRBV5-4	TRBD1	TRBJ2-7	CASSLGQGTGYEQYF	TGTGCCAGCAGCTTGGGACAGGGCACAGGGTACGAGCAGTACTTC
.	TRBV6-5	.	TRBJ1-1	CASSSSSRRWTEAFF	TGTGCCAGCAGTTCCTCGTCGCGGAGGTGGACTGAAGCTTTCTTT
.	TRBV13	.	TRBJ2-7	CASSLTGAYEQYF	TGTGCCAGCAGCCTGACAGGAGCCTACGAGCAGTACTTC
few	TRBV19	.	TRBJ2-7	CASSITRDTFREQYF	TGTGCCAGTAGTATAACAAGGGACACCTTTAGAGAGCAGTACTTC
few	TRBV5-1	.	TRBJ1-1	CASSSTTGAANTEAFF	TGCGCCAGCAGCTCTACGACGGGAGCCGCGAACACTGAAGCTTTCTTT
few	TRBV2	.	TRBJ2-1	CASSDIRMDEQFF	TGTGCCAGCAGTGATATCAGGATGGATGAGCAGTTCTTC
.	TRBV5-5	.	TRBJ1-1	CASSLATKTEAFF	TGTGCCAGCAGCCTGGCGACTAAGACTGAAGCTTTCTTT
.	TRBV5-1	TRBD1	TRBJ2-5	CASSLETGGYETQYF	TGCGCCAGCAGCTTGGAGACAGGGGGCTATGAGACCCAGTACTTC
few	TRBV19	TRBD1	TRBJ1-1	CASQTGGAFF	TGTGCCAGCCAGACAGGGGGAGCTTTCTTT
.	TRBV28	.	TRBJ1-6	CASSSPPLEGRYNSPLHF	TGTGCCAGCAGCTCCCCCCCCCTGGAGGGGAGATATAATTCACCCCTCCACTTT
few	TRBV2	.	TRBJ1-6	CASYRDSPLHF	TGTGCCAGTTACAGGGATTCACCCCTCCACTTT
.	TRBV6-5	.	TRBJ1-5	CASGDLTDQPQHF	TGTGCCAGCGGAGACCTAACGGATCAGCCCCAGCATTTT
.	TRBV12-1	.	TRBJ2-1	CASRSNGQALWNEQFF	TGTGCCAGCAGAAGTAATGGGCAGGCCCTTTGGAATGAGCAGTTCTTC
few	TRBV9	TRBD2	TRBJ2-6	CASSTRLAGLDSGANVLTF	TGTGCCAGCAGCACCCGACTAGCGGGTTTAGACTCTGGGGCCAACGTCCTGACTTTC
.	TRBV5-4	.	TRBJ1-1	CASSRQLENTEAFF	TGTGCCAGCAGCCGACAGTTAGAGAACACTGAAGCTTTCTTT
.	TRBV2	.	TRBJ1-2	CASSDLSAGVDGYTF	TGTGCCAGCAGTGACCTCTCGGCCGGGGTTGATGGCTACACCTTC
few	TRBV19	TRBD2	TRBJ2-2	CASSARLAGGRVLFF	TGTGCCAGTAGTGCACGACTAGCGGGGGGCCGGGTGCTGTTTTTT
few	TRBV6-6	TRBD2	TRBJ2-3	CASSAASGAGTDTQYF	TGTGCCAGCAGCGCCGCTAGCGGGGCCGGCACAGATACGCAGTATTTT
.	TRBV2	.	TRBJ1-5	CASKSNTVNQPQHF	TGTGCCAGCAAGTCAAATACAGTCAATCAGCCCCAGCATTTT
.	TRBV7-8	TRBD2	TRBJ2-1	CASSLLAGSYNEQFF	TGTGCCAGCAGCCTCTTAGCGGGGAGTTACAATGAGCAGTTCTTC
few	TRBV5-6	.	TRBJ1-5	CASSLGGGRQPQHF	TGTGCCAGCAGCTTGGGAGGAGGCAGGCAGCCCCAGCATTTT
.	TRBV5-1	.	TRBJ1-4	CASSLEGAGEMDSEKLFF	TGCGCCAGCAGCTTGGAGGGAGCAGGGGAAATGGATAGTGAAAAACTGTTTTTT
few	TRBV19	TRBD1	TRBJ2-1	CASTQGAMYNEQFF	TGTGCCAGTACACAGGGGGCCATGTACAATGAGCAGTTCTTC
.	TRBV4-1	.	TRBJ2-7	CASSQDLEESYEQYF	TGCGCCAGCAGCCAAGATTTGGAGGAGTCCTACGAGCAGTACTTC
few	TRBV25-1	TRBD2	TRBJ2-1	CASRVSGGTYNEQFF	TGTGCCAGCAGGGTTAGCGGGGGGACATACAATGAGCAGTTCTTC
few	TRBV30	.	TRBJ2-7	CAWSRSSYEQYF	TGTGCCTGGAGTAGGAGCTCCTACGAGCAGTACTTC
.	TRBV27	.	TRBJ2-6	CASSQLPHEHYSGANVLTF	TGTGCCAGCAGCCAACTTCCTCACGAACACTACTCTGGGGCCAACGTCCTGACTTTC
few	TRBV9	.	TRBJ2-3	CASSVGDTQYF	TGTGCCAGCAGCGTCGGTGATACGCAGTATTTT
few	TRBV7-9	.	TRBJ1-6	CASELFPGRGYNSPLHF	TGTGCCAGCGAGCTTTTCCCGGGCAGGGGATATAATTCACCCCTCCACTTT
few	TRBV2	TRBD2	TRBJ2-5	CASSEGLAGGQTQYF	TGTGCCAGCAGTGAAGGGTTAGCGGGGGGCCAGACCCAGTACTTC
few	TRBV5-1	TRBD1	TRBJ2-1	CASSPLGQGVNEQFF	TGCGCCAGCAGCCCACTGGGACAGGGTGTGAATGAGCAGTTCTTC
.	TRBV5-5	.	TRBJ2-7	CASSLTVYYEQYF	TGTGCCAGCAGCTTAACAGTCTACTACGAGCAGTACTTC